These T cell receptor beta chains were read from a single sample in a study of immune evolution from preneoplasia to lung adenocarcinoma. Data came from immunoSEQ multiplex PCR; TCRdb stores just in-frame clones and leaves some out. The data show roughly 3,000 clones, about 90% seen once. Sequencing input: FFPE adjacent normal lung tissue. These TCRs come from a person aged 70 to 85 with lung adenocarcinoma. CDR3s leave out the opening cysteine and the closing phenylalanine or tryptophan. Fields, in order: J gene, V gene, CDR3 protein.

>TRBJ2-3|TRBV7-9
ASSLNFGTQY
>TRBJ1-1|TRBV2
ASSGGTTAEAF
>TRBJ2-7|TRBV2
ASIKPGPGEQY
>TRBJ2-2|TRBV30
AWRRGGYTGELF
>TRBJ1-1|TRBV14
ASRHGRNTEAF
>TRBJ1-2|TRBV5-6
ASSPGYRVNYGYT
>TRBJ2-7|TRBV25-1
ASSGMTGLLAQY
>TRBJ2-1|TRBV11-3
ASSHKGLRREQF
>TRBJ1-2|TRBV28
ASRTQANYGYT
>TRBJ2-7|TRBV6-1
ASSDPPYEQY
>TRBJ1-1|TRBV27
ASSLKDKAF
>TRBJ2-7|TRBV6-1
ASSVTGTSAYEQY
>TRBJ1-1|TRBV29-1
SVHYYLRGGNTEAF
>TRBJ2-2|TRBV11-3
ASSLRTNTGELF
>TRBJ2-7|TRBV6-6
ASNGQGRYEQY
>TRBJ1-4|TRBV28
ASSFTGSVEKLF
>TRBJ2-1|TRBV2
ASSPDRVENEQF
>TRBJ1-1|TRBV5-4
ASRTPDGNTEAF
>TRBJ2-2|TRBV30
ACNTGELF
>TRBJ1-1|TRBV30
AWRRGQGWAF
>TRBJ2-6|TRBV4-2
ASSPRAANGANVLT
>TRBJ1-1|TRBV30
AWSVGTGVGGTEAF
>TRBJ2-5|TRBV20-1
SAIGGTQY
>TRBJ2-3|TRBV28
ASSLPIDGRGGKDTQY
>TRBJ2-3|TRBV4-1
ASSQEGTSGSIDTQY
>TRBJ1-1|TRBV6-5
ASSYMENTEAF
>TRBJ1-2|TRBV29-1
SVGTGGAYGYT
>TRBJ1-1|TRBV9
ASSPGGIEAF
>TRBJ1-1|TRBV30
ALRREPTRRTEAF
>TRBJ2-1|TRBV25-1
ASSESFGGKQF
>TRBJ2-7|TRBV11-2
ASSLGRDYEQY
>TRBJ2-5|TRBV7-9
ASSLEIETQY
>TRBJ2-3|TRBV29-1
SVGLAGTDTQY
>TRBJ1-1|TRBV6-5
ASTEDRSNTEAF
>TRBJ1-2|TRBV7-8
ASSLEQAYGYT
>TRBJ1-4|TRBV19
ASGQGQTNEKLF
>TRBJ2-7|TRBV13
ASSLSPSGSKEQY
>TRBJ1-1|TRBV29-1
SVVGVTEGAF
>TRBJ2-1|TRBV6-1
ASSPDYNEQF
>TRBJ1-4|TRBV2
ASSKQGVTNEKLF
>TRBJ1-1|TRBV7-6
ASGGQGDWYTEAF
>TRBJ1-2|TRBV30
AWSFIDPRISGYT
>TRBJ2-5|TRBV5-1
ASRRSPSGETQY
>TRBJ2-1|TRBV28
ATSPPHSSYNEQF